This T cell receptor (beta chain) is from a study of T cells expressing NK-cell markers. Study-wide background: Sorted T-cell subsets CD3+CD56+NKG2C+, CD3+CD56+NKG2C- and CD3+CD56-NKG2C+ were TCR beta-sequenced. Overall study results and limits: Topping the CD3+CD56-NKG2C+ fraction as well were these clonotypes, in a few donors. Dominant NKG2C+ clonotypes in six donors made up roughly 1.0-7.0% of CD8+ T cells.

5'RACE template switching with UMIs generated TCR beta cDNA. TCRdb reprocessed the 5' RACE reads, keeping one entry per CDR3 protein, no DNA. The sample spans about half a million distinct CDR3 sequences; the ten largest clones claim over 1.1%. In the case of this clonotype: Antigen: not known.

The specimen was blood T cells: a sorted CD56 or NKG2C T cell subset, CD4+ or CD8+ T cells, or bulk PBMC T cells (not recorded which). The source is a woman between 45 and 65 years old in good health.

This chain's CDR3 is CASSQEWASVRREGRRNIQYF. The chain carries TRBV4-1 and TRBJ2-4; there is no DNA to check the TCRdb D call of TRBD2. From germline, CDR1 is MGHRA and CDR2 YSYEKL. The CDR3 has 21 amino acids.